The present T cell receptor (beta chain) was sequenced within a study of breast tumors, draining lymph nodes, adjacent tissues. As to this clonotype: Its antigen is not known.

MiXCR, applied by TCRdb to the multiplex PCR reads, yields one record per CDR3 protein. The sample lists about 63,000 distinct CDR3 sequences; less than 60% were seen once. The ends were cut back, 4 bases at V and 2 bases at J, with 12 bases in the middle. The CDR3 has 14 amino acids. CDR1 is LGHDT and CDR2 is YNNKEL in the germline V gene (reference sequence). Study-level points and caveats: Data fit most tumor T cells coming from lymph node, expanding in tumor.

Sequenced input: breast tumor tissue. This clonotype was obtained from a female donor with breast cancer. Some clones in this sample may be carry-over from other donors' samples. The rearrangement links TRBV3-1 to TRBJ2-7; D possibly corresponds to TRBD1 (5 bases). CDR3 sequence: CASSLRTRTYEQYF. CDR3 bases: TGTGCCAGCAGCCTTCGGACACGGACCTACGAGCAGTACTTC.